These 27 T cell receptor beta chains came from one sample sequenced in a study of radiotherapy plus CTLA-4 blockade in lung cancer. Only in-frame clones appear in the TCRdb table, and some are missing; sequencing was by immunoSEQ multiplex PCR. This sample yields tens of thousands of clones, of which around 70% are seen a single time; over 12% belongs to the top ten. The material sequenced was peripheral blood, taken from a patient treated with radiotherapy plus ipilimumab. These receptors all stem from a human donor with non-small cell lung cancer that progressed on radiotherapy plus ipilimumab.

The chain recombines TRBV11-2 with TRBJ2-5; 12 bases agree with TRBD1. CDR1 and CDR2 (germline): SGHAT, FQNNGV. V dropped 5 bases and J dropped 8; count of bases not matched to a gene: 12. The CDR3 has 16 residues. CDR3 nucleotide sequence: TGTGCCAGCAGCCACGGGACAGGGGGCTTCACTAGAACCCAGTACTTC. Protein: CASSHGTGGFTRTQYF.

The chain joins TRBV10-3 to TRBJ1-2, with D possibly TRBD1 on 6 matching bases. The germline V and J ends were trimmed by 6 bases and 3 bases, with 17 bases remaining between them. This CDR3 comprises 15 residues. Per germline, CDR1 ENHRY and CDR2 SYGVKD. CDR3 loop: CAISTQRGADYGYTF. Here the CDR3 DNA reads TGTGCCATCAGCACTCAACGGGGGGCGGACTATGGCTACACCTTC.

The rearrangement links TRBV6-5 to TRBJ1-2; D is uncertain. CDR1 is MNHEY and CDR2 is SVGAGI in the germline V gene. The length of the CDR3 is 11 residues. Trimming took off 10 bases at V and 8 bases at J, with 14 bases between the two ends. The CDR3 protein is CATRLDGGYTF. CDR3 DNA: TGTGCCACCCGGCTCGATGGGGGCTACACCTTC.

The chain links TRBV5-6 to TRBJ2-5, with D hard to call. The CDR3 loop spans 14 amino acids. Germline loops: CDR1 SGHDT, CDR2 YYEEEE. The V gene lost 3 bases and the J gene lost 0 bases, with 9 bases spanning the gap. CDR3 sequence: CASSSWANQETQYF. The CDR3, as DNA: TGTGCCAGCAGCTCCTGGGCTAACCAAGAGACCCAGTACTTC.

The chain joins TRBV9 to TRBJ2-6; D gene uncertain. The CDR3 sequence is 15 residues long. The V gene's germline CDR1 is SGDLS and CDR2 YYNGEE. Trimming shortened V by 1 base and J by 1 base, and 6 bases separated the two germline ends. The CDR3 nucleotides are TGTGCCAGCAGCGTATTTCAATCTGGGGCCAACGTCCTGACTTTC. Amino acids: CASSVFQSGANVLTF.

The chain has TRBV30 and TRBJ2-6; D gene unclear. Deletions cut 0 bases from V and 3 bases from J, with 12 bases between. The CDR3 loop spans 16 amino acids. In germline, CDR1 is GTSNPN, CDR2 SVGIG (reference sequence). CDR3 residues: CAWSVLGPFGANVLTF. Here the CDR3 DNA reads TGTGCCTGGAGTGTACTCGGCCCCTTTGGGGCCAACGTCCTGACTTTC.

The J gene is TRBJ2-3, the V gene TRBV10-3; D may match TRBD1 or TRBD2 (6 bases each). The CDR3 is 13 amino acids. V lost 6 bases and J lost 3, with 10 bases in between. Germline lookup yields CDR1 ENHRY and CDR2 SYGVKD. CDR3 nucleotides: TGTGCCATCAGGGAGGGGGGTACAGATACGCAGTATTTT. Protein product: CAIREGGTDTQYF.

The chain links TRBV9 to TRBJ2-5, with 11 bases that match TRBD2. The CDR3 extends over 16 amino acids. Germline V gives CDR1 SGDLS, CDR2 YYNGEE. The trim removed 0 bases at V and 7 bases at J, leaving 8 bases unmatched. The CDR3 loop is CASSVDHSGGAGTQYF. The DNA of the CDR3 is TGTGCCAGCAGCGTAGATCATAGCGGGGGGGCCGGGACCCAGTACTTC.

The chain has TRBV7-6 and TRBJ2-7, with 14 bases identical to TRBD2. CDR3 size: 15 residues. Trimming at V came to 5 bases and at J to 5 bases, leaving 5 bases not matched to a gene. Germline values: CDR1 SGHVS, CDR2 FNYEAQ. CDR3: CASSRGTSGSHEQYF. CDR3 DNA sequence: TGTGCCAGCAGCCGGGGGACTAGCGGGAGTCACGAGCAGTACTTC.

In its sample, this clone ranks as medium-sized (0.01 to 0.1%). V is TRBV18 and J is TRBJ2-7; 11 positions agree with TRBD1. The germline V gene encodes CDR1 KGHSH and CDR2 LQKENI. V shed 3 bases, J shed 2 bases, and the junction held 6 bases outside the gene matches. CDR3 length: 16 residues. CDR3 sequence reads: CASSPLGQGATYEQYF. In DNA, the CDR3 is TGTGCCAGCTCACCCCTTGGACAGGGGGCTACCTACGAGCAGTACTTC.

This clone was counted between two and nine times. The V gene is TRBV30, the J gene TRBJ1-5, with D maybe TRBD1 (5 bases). Between the trimmed V and J ends, which lost 1 base and 0 bases, there was a span of 7 bases. There are 14 residues in the CDR3. CDR1 is GTSNPN, CDR2 SVGIG, per germline (reference sequence). The chain's CDR3 is CAWSGQNSNQPQHF. Written as DNA, the CDR3 is TGTGCCTGGAGTGGACAGAATAGCAATCAGCCCCAGCATTTT. The full variable domain, its missing parts supplied by reference TRBV30 and TRBJ1-5, is SQTIHQWPATLVQPVGSPLSLECTVEGTSNPNLYWYRQAAGRGLQLLFYSVGIGQISSEVPQNLSASRPQDRQFILSSKKLLLSDSGFYLCAWSGQNSNQPQHFGDGTRLSIL.

The gene calls are TRBV7-6 and TRBJ1-2, with 8 positions matching TRBD1. This CDR3 is built from 13 residues. V lost 5 bases to trimming and J lost 7 bases; unmatched junction nucleotides: 6. Per the germline V gene, CDR1 is SGHVS and CDR2 is FNYEAQ. CDR3 DNA sequence: TGTGCCAGCAGCCCTGACAGGGGCACTGGCTACACCTTC. Translated: CASSPDRGTGYTF.

This sequence joins TRBV29-1 and TRBJ2-7, with D maybe TRBD1 (5 bases). CDR3 length: 16 amino acids. The V gene's germline CDR1 is SQVTM and CDR2 ANQGSEA. Trimming pared 0 bases from V and 5 bases from J, leaving 20 bases between. The CDR3 DNA sequence: TGCAGCGTTGAAGACTTAGCACCAGGGCTGACGCACGAGCAGTACTTC. This sequence encodes CSVEDLAPGLTHEQYF.

This clone appeared a few times. The chain has TRBV6-1 and TRBJ1-1, with D possibly TRBD1 on 6 matching bases. Trimming removed 2 bases from V and 0 bases from J, with 16 bases in between. The CDR3 spans 17 residues. The V gene's germline CDR1 is MNHNS and CDR2 SASEGT. DNA of the CDR3: TGTGCCAGCAGTGAAACCATGGGGGGCAGATTGAACACTGAAGCTTTCTTT. Translation gives CASSETMGGRLNTEAFF.

This clone was detected a few times. This chain links TRBV5-6 with TRBJ2-1; D perhaps matches TRBD1 (7 bases). Between the trimmed V and J ends, which lost 0 bases and 3 bases, there was a span of 19 bases. Germline V gives CDR1 SGHDT, CDR2 YYEEEE. The CDR3 spans 18 residues. The CDR3 DNA follows: TGTGCCAGCAGCTTGGACCAAGGAGGGGGCCTTTACTACAATGAGCAGTTCTTC. It encodes CASSLDQGGGLYYNEQFF.

The chain carries TRBV5-1 and TRBJ2-2, with D tentatively TRBD1 or TRBD2 (5 bases each). V lost 7 bases to trimming and J lost 1 base, with 11 bases between them. Germline CDR1 is SGHRS and CDR2 is YFSETQ. CDR3 length: 14 amino acids. CDR3 nucleotide sequence: TGCGCCAGCTCCGGGACCCAGAACACCGGGGAGCTGTTTTTT. Its protein is CASSGTQNTGELFF.

The V call is TRBV7-9, the J call TRBJ2-7; weak D call: TRBD2 (6 bases). Trimming left V 2 bases short and J 0 bases short, with 11 bases between. The CDR3 is 15 residues long. In germline, CDR1 is SEHNR, CDR2 FQNEAQ (reference sequence). The CDR3 spells CASSLTAGRSYEQYF. CDR3 nucleotide sequence: TGTGCCAGCAGCTTAACCGCGGGACGCTCCTACGAGCAGTACTTC.

The V and J genes are TRBV7-2 and TRBJ2-2; 9 positions match TRBD1. This CDR3 is 15 amino acids long. Germline assignment: CDR1 SGHTA and CDR2 FQGNSA. Trimming removed 6 bases from V and 5 bases from J; junction bases left unmatched: 7. CDR3 protein: CASRPGTGRTGELFF. In DNA, the CDR3 is TGTGCCAGCAGGCCCGGGACAGGGCGAACCGGGGAGCTGTTTTTT.

This chain joins TRBV28 and TRBJ1-5, with unresolved D. This CDR3 is 14 amino acids long. The V gene's germline CDR1 is MDHEN and CDR2 SYDVKM. V dropped 2 bases and J dropped 6 bases, with 11 bases sitting between them. The CDR3 DNA reads TGTGCCAGCAGTTTAATTTTTTCAGCTCAGCCCCAGCATTTT. The encoded protein is CASSLIFSAQPQHF.

The V call is TRBV7-3, the J call TRBJ2-3; D not certain. The CDR3 covers 13 residues. V was cut by 8 bases and J by 4 bases, with 13 bases left in between. Germline V gives CDR1 SGHTA, CDR2 FQGTGA. The CDR3 DNA reads TGTGCCAGCGCACCTAGTAAGGCAGATACGCAGTATTTT. This encodes CASAPSKADTQYF.

DNA of the CDR3: TGTGCCAGCAGTCGATTGGCAGGGGTAGAGCAGCCCCAGCATTTT. Encoded protein: CASSRLAGVEQPQHF. The V gene is TRBV28, the J gene TRBJ1-5; weak D call: TRBD1 (6 bases). The CDR3 totals 15 residues. CDR1 is MDHEN, CDR2 SYDVKM, per germline. The V gene lost 5 bases and the J gene lost 7 bases, with 18 bases spanning the gap.

The chain couples TRBV5-6 to TRBJ2-7; possibly TRBD1 for D (6 bases). Germline V lookup: CDR1 SGHDT, CDR2 YYEEEE. The CDR3 runs to 14 residues. The ends were cut back, 3 bases at V and 5 bases at J, with 15 bases in the middle. This CDR3 is CASSYQTGIHEQYF. The CDR3 nucleotides are TGTGCCAGCAGCTACCAGACAGGAATCCACGAGCAGTACTTC. The complete variable domain, with remaining parts taken from reference TRBV5-6 and TRBJ2-7, reads DAGVTQSPTHLIKTRGQQVTLRCSPKSGHDTVSWYQQALGQGPQFIFQYYEEEERQRGNFPDRFSGHQFPNYSSELNVNALLLGDSALYLCASSYQTGIHEQYFGPGTRLTVT.

V and J are TRBV5-1 and TRBJ2-1; 7 bases match TRBD2. Per the germline V gene, CDR1 is SGHRS and CDR2 is YFSETQ. This CDR3 region has 14 residues. The J segment lost 3 bases and the V segment lost 0 bases, leaving 0 bases of the junction unmatched. The CDR3 coding sequence is TGCGCCAGCAGCTTGGGCGGGAGCTACAATGAGCAGTTCTTC. Its translation: CASSLGGSYNEQFF.

The DNA of the CDR3 is TGCGCCAGCAGTGAGTTTGACGGGCAATATCAGCCCCAGCATTTT. Translation: CASSEFDGQYQPQHF. The chain has TRBV10-2 and TRBJ1-5; no definite D call. Trimming removed 1 base from V and 5 bases from J, with 12 bases in between. CDR3 length equals 15 residues. Germline loops: CDR1 WSHSY, CDR2 SAAADI.

This clone was recorded once. The chain links TRBV27 to TRBJ1-1; 8 nucleotides align to TRBD1. V was clipped by 4 bases and J by 3 bases; unmatched bases: 4. The CDR3 extends over 14 amino acids. Per germline, CDR1 MNHEY and CDR2 SMNVEV (reference sequence). The CDR3 is CASSYYRGDTEAFF. CDR3 coding DNA: TGTGCCAGCAGTTACTACAGGGGGGACACTGAAGCTTTCTTT.

The gene calls are TRBV27 and TRBJ2-5; 7 positions match TRBD2. Germline V gene lookup returns CDR1 MNHEY and CDR2 SMNVEV (reference sequence). This CDR3 contains 14 residues. V lost 8 bases to trimming and J lost 2 bases; unmatched junction nucleotides: 8. Here the CDR3 reads CASCPSGGQETQYF. The CDR3 DNA reads as TGTGCCAGCTGTCCCTCGGGGGGACAAGAGACCCAGTACTTC.

This clone was seen a handful of times. J is TRBJ2-7 and V is TRBV2, with D perhaps matching TRBD2 (6 bases). This CDR3 spans 15 amino acids. Germline assignment: CDR1 SNHLY and CDR2 FYNNEI. CDR3 DNA: TGTGCGACGACGGACGGGGGAAACCTGGGGTACGAGCAGTACTTC. This encodes CATTDGGNLGYEQYF.